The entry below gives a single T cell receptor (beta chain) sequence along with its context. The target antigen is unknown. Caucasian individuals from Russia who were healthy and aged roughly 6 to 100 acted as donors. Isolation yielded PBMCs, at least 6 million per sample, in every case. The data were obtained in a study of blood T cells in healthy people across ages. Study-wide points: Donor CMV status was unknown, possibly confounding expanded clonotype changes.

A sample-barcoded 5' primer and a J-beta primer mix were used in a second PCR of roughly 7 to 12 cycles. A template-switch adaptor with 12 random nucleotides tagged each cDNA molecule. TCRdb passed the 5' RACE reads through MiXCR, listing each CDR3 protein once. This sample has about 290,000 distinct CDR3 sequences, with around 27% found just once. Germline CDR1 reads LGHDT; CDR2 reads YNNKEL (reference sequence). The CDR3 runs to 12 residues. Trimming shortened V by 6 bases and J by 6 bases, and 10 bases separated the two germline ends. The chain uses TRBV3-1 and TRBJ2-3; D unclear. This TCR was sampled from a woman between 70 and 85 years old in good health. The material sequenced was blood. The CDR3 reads CASSPNRDTQYF. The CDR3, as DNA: TGTGCCAGCAGTCCCAATCGGGATACGCAGTATTTT.